This T cell receptor (beta chain) was identified in a study of blood T cell repertoires in COVID-19. Study-level information: The samples span acute and convalescent COVID-19 from the United States, Italy and Spain.

The participants were between roughly 18 and 89 years old and came from 24 US areas. The CDR3 has 14 residues. Germline V gene lookup returns CDR1 LNHNV and CDR2 YYDKDF (reference sequence). V was cut by 1 base and J by 2 bases, with 7 bases left in between. Methods used by the authors: Nucleated cell counts were estimated from reference gene primer amplification. Profiling relied on immunoSEQ multiplex PCR, and the TCRdb table lists in-frame clones only, not all of them. Clone size and V and J calls were adopted from that table, with D and trimming inferred from the DNA. The sample shows about 260,000 clones, more than 70% of them seen only once.

This receptor was identified in a woman aged 50 to 60 who had recovered from COVID-19. The chain is built from TRBV15 and TRBJ2-3; D possibly corresponds to TRBD1 (5 bases). Material for sequencing was PBMCs or T cells enriched from blood (not recorded which). The CDR3 reads CATSRGQTTDTQYF. The CDR3 DNA sequence: TGTGCCACCAGCAGAGGACAGACCACAGATACGCAGTATTTT.